This passage covers 8 T cell receptor beta chains from one sample sequenced in a study of identical twins. TCRdb reanalysed the 5' RACE reads using MiXCR and keeps one entry per CDR3 protein. The data contain about 490,000 distinct CDR3 sequences, 13% to 15% of them singletons. This same sample was also taken into another study, of yellow fever vaccine responses in identical twins.

Input material: CD4+ T cells sorted from blood. These receptors were obtained from a woman between 18 and 30 years old in good health.

Regarding this clonotype: Compared with germline, one end of the junction differs, possibly owing to a read error. This chain joins TRBV3-1 and TRBJ2-3; 9 bases match TRBD2. Germline V CDR1 and CDR2: LGHDT, YNNKEL (reference sequence). There are 15 residues in the CDR3. Written as DNA, the CDR3 is TGTGCCTGCAGCCAGGGGCGGGGGGGCCTTGATACGCAGTATTTT. Translation: CACSQGRGGLDTQYF.

This clonotype was seen only a few times. The J gene is TRBJ2-5, the V gene TRBV5-1; TRBD2 agrees at 8 bases. V gave up 3 bases and J gave up 7 bases; unmatched junction bases: 11. The CDR3 is 15 residues long. Germline V gene data show CDR1 as SGHRS and CDR2 as YFSETQ. The CDR3 protein is CASSSRRAGDGTQYF. Here the CDR3 DNA reads TGCGCCAGCAGCTCCCGAAGAGCGGGGGATGGGACCCAGTACTTC.

The gene calls are TRBV29-1 and TRBJ2-1; the D is unclear. Germline V gene data show CDR1 as SQVTM and CDR2 as ANQGSEA. Deletions cut 6 bases from V and 0 bases from J, with 15 bases between. The CDR3 has 15 amino acids. CDR3 DNA: TGCAGCGTGTGGCCCCACTCGAGCTCCTACAATGAGCAGTTCTTC. Protein: CSVWPHSSSYNEQFF.

This chain connects TRBV3-1 to TRBJ2-2; TRBD1 or TRBD2 may be the D gene (6 bases each). The CDR3 has 17 amino acids. Germline CDR1 reads LGHDT; CDR2 reads YNNKEL (reference sequence). V lost 4 bases to trimming and J lost 2 bases, with 17 bases between them. The CDR3 nucleotides are TGTGCCAGCAGCCCCCTCGGAGGGGGAGATAACACCGGGGAGCTGTTTTTT. It encodes CASSPLGGGDNTGELFF.

The chain links TRBV10-3 to TRBJ2-5, with 9 bases aligning to TRBD2. The ends lost 10 bases at V and 1 base at J; junction bases unmatched: 4. Germline V CDR1 and CDR2: ENHRY, SYGVKD. The CDR3 extends over 13 amino acids. The DNA for the CDR3 is TGTGCCACGTATAGCGGGGGCCAAGAGACCCAGTACTTC. Residues: CATYSGGQETQYF.

Ten or more counts support this clonotype. The chain couples TRBV7-8 to TRBJ2-2; D may be TRBD2 (6 bases). The ends were cut back, 6 bases at V and 5 bases at J, with 16 bases in the middle. CDR3 length equals 15 residues. Germline CDR1 reads SGHVS; CDR2 reads FQNEAQ. The CDR3 loop is CASSLTDYRTGELFF. The CDR3 bases are TGTGCCAGCAGTCTTACGGACTATCGAACCGGGGAGCTGTTTTTT. The full variable domain, completed using reference TRBV7-8 and TRBJ2-2, is GAGVSQSPRYKVAKRGQDVALRCDPISGHVSLFWYQQALGQGPEFLTYFQNEAQLDKSGLPSDRFFAERPEGSVSTLKIQRTQQEDSAVYLCASSLTDYRTGELFFGEGSRLTVL.

The rearrangement uses TRBV6-5 and TRBJ1-6; 7 nucleotides align to TRBD1. With 0 bases clipped from V and 10 bases from J, the junction kept 9 bases outside the gene matches. The CDR3 is made up of 16 amino acids. From germline, CDR1 is MNHEY and CDR2 SVGAGI. CDR3 residues: CASSYSPDRARSPLHF. As DNA, the CDR3 is TGTGCCAGCAGTTACTCCCCAGACAGGGCAAGGTCACCCCTCCACTTT.

The V call is TRBV18, the J call TRBJ2-5, with D possibly TRBD2 on 6 matching bases. This CDR3 is built from 15 residues. Trimming removed 2 bases at V and 0 bases at J, with 10 bases between. Looked up from germline, CDR1 is KGHSH and CDR2 is LQKENI. The DNA for the CDR3 is TGTGCCAGCTCACCATACGGGGGTAACCAAGAGACCCAGTACTTC. Encoded protein: CASSPYGGNQETQYF.